Following are 29 T cell receptor beta chains from one sample sequenced in a study of cytomegalovirus exposure and HLA in healthy donors. Primers for the PCR totalled 60 Vbeta and 13 Jbeta. Data came from immunoSEQ multiplex PCR; TCRdb stores just in-frame clones and leaves some out. This sample carries fewer than 250,000 clones, over 65% of them seen once, and the ten largest clones take 0.63%. Material for sequencing was PBMCs. The receptors stem from a man aged 18 to 30 in good health and CMV-seronegative.

The V and J genes are TRBV6-1 and TRBJ2-5; TRBD1 agrees at 11 bases. CDR1 is MNHNS and CDR2 is SASEGT in the germline V gene. The CDR3 has 15 residues. J was trimmed by 2 bases and V by 5 bases; bases with no gene match: 4. CDR3 sequence (DNA): TGTGCCAGCAGTTGGGACAGGGGGATACAAGAGACCCAGTACTTC. It translates to CASSWDRGIQETQYF.

This rearrangement joins TRBV6-1 to TRBJ1-1; TRBD1 might be the D (6 bases). Looked up from germline, CDR1 is MNHNS and CDR2 is SASEGT. Trimming removed 5 bases from V and 0 bases from J, with 13 bases in between. The CDR3 length is 15 residues. CDR3 loop: CASSPLGHMNTEAFF. In DNA, the CDR3 is TGTGCCAGCAGTCCCCTGGGACACATGAACACTGAAGCTTTCTTT.

The rearrangement links TRBV5-4 to TRBJ2-1; TRBD2 agrees at 8 bases. CDR1 is SGHNT, CDR2 YYREEE, per germline (reference sequence). This CDR3 contains 14 residues. The V gene end was trimmed by 4 bases and the J gene end by 6 bases; junction bases not matched to a gene: 6. CDR3 nucleotides: TGTGCCAGCAGCCCACCGGGACTAGGCAATGAGCAGTTCTTC. Residues: CASSPPGLGNEQFF.

The J gene is TRBJ2-3, the V gene TRBV9; 8 positions agree with TRBD2. After removal of 0 bases from V and 6 bases from J, the junction contained 12 bases not matched to a gene. The CDR3 is 17 residues long. The germline gives CDR1 SGDLS, CDR2 YYNGEE. CDR3 loop: CASSVGIAGMSRDTQYF. The CDR3 DNA is TGTGCCAGCAGCGTAGGGATAGCGGGGATGTCGAGGGATACGCAGTATTTT. Supplemented by reference TRBV9 and TRBJ2-3, the full variable domain reads DSGVTQTPKHLITATGQRVTLRCSPRSGDLSVYWYQQSLDQGLQFLIQYYNGEERAKGNILERFSAQQFPDLHSELNLSSLELGDSALYFCASSVGIAGMSRDTQYFGPGTRLTVL.

This clone was found a few times. This rearrangement joins TRBV28 to TRBJ2-3, with a weak D call TRBD2 (5 bases). The ends were cut back, 1 base at V and 1 base at J, with 9 bases in the middle. Germline values: CDR1 MDHEN, CDR2 SYDVKM. This CDR3 is 15 amino acids long. The CDR3 is CASSLYNGGTDTQYF. The CDR3, as DNA: TGTGCCAGCAGTTTATATAACGGGGGCACAGATACGCAGTATTTT.

The chain links TRBV27 to TRBJ2-2; D is ambiguous. Trimming shortened V by 4 bases and J by 3 bases, and 3 bases separated the two germline ends. This CDR3 spans 12 amino acids. The germline V gene has CDR1 MNHEY and CDR2 SMNVEV (reference sequence). CDR3 DNA: TGTGCCAGCAGTTCGGACACCGGGGAGCTGTTTTTT. Its protein is CASSSDTGELFF.

The chain couples TRBV30 to TRBJ1-2, with 9 bases identical to TRBD1. V was clipped by 3 bases and J by 7 bases; unmatched bases: 9. The CDR3 has 14 residues. The germline V gene has CDR1 GTSNPN and CDR2 SVGIG (reference sequence). CDR3 protein: CAWSAGQGRGGYTF. Here the CDR3 DNA reads TGTGCCTGGAGCGCAGGACAGGGGAGAGGTGGCTACACCTTC.

Only a few counts were recorded for this clone. The CDR3 DNA sequence: TGCAGCGTTGGGAGGACAGCCGGAAACACCATATATTTT. Its translation: CSVGRTAGNTIYF. The V gene is TRBV29-1, the J gene TRBJ1-3; TRBD1 is a possible D gene (6 bases). The CDR3 is made up of 13 amino acids. CDR1 and CDR2 from the germline V gene are SQVTM and ANQGSEA. Trimming removed 4 bases from V and 4 bases from J, with 11 bases in between.

The chain recombines TRBV19 with TRBJ1-5; TRBD1 agrees at 9 bases. CDR3 size: 17 residues. Germline V CDR1 and CDR2: LNHDA, SQIVND (reference sequence). V lost 5 bases and J lost 5; bases outside the gene matches: 13. Here the CDR3 reads CASSVYSGQGGDQPQHF. The CDR3 DNA reads TGTGCCAGTAGTGTGTACTCGGGACAGGGCGGAGATCAGCCCCAGCATTTT.

The gene calls are TRBV28 and TRBJ1-5, with TRBD1 identical over 8 bases. Germline V CDR1 and CDR2: MDHEN, SYDVKM. The junction had 3 bases not matched to a gene; V was cut back by 2 bases and J by 3 bases. CDR3 size: 15 residues. The CDR3 spells CASSLRQGINQPQHF. CDR3 sequence (DNA): TGTGCCAGCAGTTTAAGACAGGGGATCAATCAGCCCCAGCATTTT.

The chain has TRBV5-6 and TRBJ2-7; TRBD1 might be the D (7 bases). The V gene's germline CDR1 is SGHDT and CDR2 YYEEEE. The germline V and J ends were trimmed by 3 bases and 2 bases, with 18 bases remaining between them. This CDR3 is 16 amino acids long. CDR3 protein: CASSSQGDFITYEQYF. The CDR3 bases are TGTGCCAGCAGCTCCCAGGGGGACTTCATCACCTACGAGCAGTACTTC.

The chain has TRBV7-6 and TRBJ2-7; D is perhaps TRBD2 (5 bases). The CDR3 runs to 13 residues. The germline V gene encodes CDR1 SGHVS and CDR2 FNYEAQ. V shed 4 bases and J shed 6 bases, with 13 bases lying between them. CDR3 residues: CASSSGLTLEQYF. The CDR3 nucleotides read TGTGCCAGCAGCTCCGGACTGACTCTCGAGCAGTACTTC.

V gene TRBV19 combines with J gene TRBJ1-5, with 10 bases matching TRBD1. J was trimmed by 2 bases and V by 2 bases; bases with no gene match: 6. The germline CDR1 and CDR2 sequences are LNHDA and SQIVND (reference sequence). CDR3 length: 17 residues. The CDR3 protein is CASSILSGTGGNQPQHF. The CDR3 DNA is TGTGCCAGTAGTATACTTTCCGGGACAGGGGGCAATCAGCCCCAGCATTTT.

This chain joins TRBV7-9 and TRBJ1-2; D remains ambiguous. The germline gives CDR1 SEHNR, CDR2 FQNEAQ (reference sequence). Trimming pared 1 base from V and 2 bases from J, leaving 8 bases between. This CDR3 is 14 amino acids long. CDR3 nucleotide sequence: TGTGCCAGCAGCTTAGGTTCTAGCAACTATGGCTACACCTTC. Translated, it gives CASSLGSSNYGYTF.

The gene calls are TRBV11-2 and TRBJ1-1, with D uncertain. Trimming took 5 bases from V and 3 from J, leaving 10 bases between them. The CDR3 is 13 residues long. From germline, CDR1 is SGHAT and CDR2 FQNNGV. CDR3 coding DNA: TGTGCCAGCAGCACTCAGGTGGACACTGAAGCTTTCTTT. It is translated as CASSTQVDTEAFF. Drawing the rest from reference TRBV11-2 and TRBJ1-1, the complete variable domain is EAGVAQSPRYKIIEKRQSVAFWCNPISGHATLYWYQQILGQGPKLLIQFQNNGVVDDSQLPKDRFSAERLKGVDSTLKIQPAKLEDSAVYLCASSTQVDTEAFFGQGTRLTVV.

The chain links TRBV29-1 to TRBJ2-2; D uncertain. Per the germline V gene, CDR1 is SQVTM and CDR2 is ANQGSEA. The CDR3 loop spans 14 amino acids. V shed 2 bases and J shed 1 base, with 8 bases lying between them. The CDR3 reads CSVESAGNTGELFF. For the CDR3, the DNA is TGCAGCGTTGAATCGGCAGGGAACACCGGGGAGCTGTTTTTT.

V and J are TRBV5-1 and TRBJ1-2; 9 positions match TRBD1. Looked up from germline, CDR1 is SGHRS and CDR2 is YFSETQ. The CDR3 length is 15 residues. The trim removed 6 bases at V and 2 bases at J, leaving 8 bases unmatched. CDR3: CASNRGQGGNYGYTF. CDR3 sequence (DNA): TGCGCCAGCAACCGGGGACAGGGAGGGAACTATGGCTACACCTTC.

This clone was seen more than once but under ten times. The J gene is TRBJ2-2, the V gene TRBV2; weak D call: TRBD2 (5 bases). Germline-derived CDR1 and CDR2 are SNHLY and FYNNEI. CDR3 length: 12 amino acids. V was trimmed by 10 bases and J by 3 bases, leaving 9 bases between them. The CDR3 nucleotides are TGTGCCAACTCACTAGACACCGGGGAGCTGTTTTTT. Translating it yields CANSLDTGELFF. The variable domain in full, completed from reference TRBV2 and TRBJ2-2, reads EPEVTQTPSHQVTQMGQEVILRCVPISNHLYFYWYRQILGQKVEFLVSFYNNEISEKSEIFDDQFSVERPDGSNFTLKIRSTKLEDSAMYFCANSLDTGELFFGEGSRLTVL.

V usage is TRBV5-4 and J usage is TRBJ1-2; 10 bases line up with TRBD1. The germline gives CDR1 SGHNT, CDR2 YYREEE (reference sequence). The CDR3 runs 15 residues. The J segment lost 8 bases and the V segment lost 0 bases, leaving 7 bases of the junction unmatched. CDR3 residues: CASSLASGTGVGYTF. CDR3 bases: TGTGCCAGCAGCTTGGCGTCGGGGACAGGGGTAGGCTACACCTTC.

This sequence joins TRBV7-3 and TRBJ1-2; 7 positions agree with TRBD1. The V gene end was trimmed by 4 bases and the J gene end by 7 bases; junction bases not matched to a gene: 9. Germline loops: CDR1 SGHTA, CDR2 FQGTGA. The CDR3 consists of 14 residues. The CDR3 DNA reads TGTGCCAGCAGCTCAGGACAGGAAGATGGTGGCTACACCTTC. Translating it yields CASSSGQEDGGYTF.

V gene TRBV5-8 combines with J gene TRBJ2-1; 12 bases are shared with TRBD2. V dropped 0 bases and J dropped 6; count of bases not matched to a gene: 13. CDR1 and CDR2 from the germline V gene are SGHTS and YDEGEE. The CDR3 length is 19 residues. In nucleotides, the CDR3 is TGTGCCAGCAGCTTGGGACTAGCGGGAGCTATTTTTGTGACCAATGAGCAGTTCTTC. As protein: CASSLGLAGAIFVTNEQFF. The variable domain in full, with the rest retrieved from reference TRBV5-8 and TRBJ2-1, is EAGVTQSPTHLIKTRGQQATLRCSPISGHTSVYWYQQALGLGLQFLLWYDEGEERNRGNFPPRFSGRQFPNYSSELNVNALELEDSALYLCASSLGLAGAIFVTNEQFFGPGTRLTVL.

J is TRBJ1-1 and V is TRBV2; TRBD1 might be the D (6 bases). The CDR3 is 13 amino acids. Germline V gene sequence: CDR1 SNHLY, CDR2 FYNNEI. V lost 8 bases and J lost 5, with 15 bases in between. In DNA, the CDR3 is TGTGCCAGCCTTCGGGGGGCGATGACTGAAGCTTTCTTT. Encoded protein: CASLRGAMTEAFF.

This clone was seen a few times. CDR3 sequence: CAIRDSYEQYF. Here the CDR3 DNA reads TGTGCCATCCGGGACAGCTACGAGCAGTACTTC. The V gene is TRBV6-1, the J gene TRBJ2-7, with 7 positions matching TRBD1. With 10 bases clipped from V and 3 bases from J, the junction kept 3 bases outside the gene matches. This CDR3 is 11 amino acids long. Germline V gene data show CDR1 as MNHNS and CDR2 as SASEGT.

The V and J genes are TRBV6-6 and TRBJ1-2; unclear D gene. Germline V gene data show CDR1 as MNHNY and CDR2 as SVGAGI (reference sequence). The ends were cut back, 2 bases at V and 6 bases at J, with 7 bases in the middle. This CDR3 has 12 amino acids. Here the CDR3 DNA reads TGTGCCAGCAGTTACGTCTATGATGGCTACACCTTC. Its protein product is CASSYVYDGYTF.

V usage is TRBV11-3 and J usage is TRBJ2-3; D possibly corresponds to TRBD1 (5 bases). Trimming pared 3 bases from V and 7 bases from J, leaving 11 bases between. Germline V gene lookup returns CDR1 SGHNT and CDR2 YENEEA. The CDR3 contains 13 residues. The CDR3 bases are TGTGCCAGCAGCTTCGCCCAGGGAAATACGCAGTATTTT. This translates into CASSFAQGNTQYF.

The chain carries TRBV5-4 and TRBJ2-7; 7 bases line up with TRBD2. Germline CDR1 is SGHNT and CDR2 is YYREEE (reference sequence). The junction had 6 bases not matched to a gene; V was cut back by 0 bases and J by 3 bases. The CDR3 consists of 15 residues. CDR3 amino acids: CASSLDGASGYEQYF. In DNA form, the CDR3 reads TGTGCCAGCAGCTTGGATGGGGCTAGCGGCTACGAGCAGTACTTC. Combining the CDR3 with reference TRBV5-4 and TRBJ2-7 gives the whole variable domain ETGVTQSPTHLIKTRGQQVTLRCSSQSGHNTVSWYQQALGQGPQFIFQYYREEENGRGNFPPRFSGLQFPNYSSELNVNALELDDSALYLCASSLDGASGYEQYFGPGTRLTVT.

This chain joins TRBV5-1 and TRBJ2-7; maybe TRBD1 (6 bases). The CDR3 is made up of 17 amino acids. V lost 0 bases to trimming and J lost 0 bases, with 16 bases between them. The V gene's germline CDR1 is SGHRS and CDR2 YFSETQ. The CDR3 loop is CASSLDTGLTYSYEQYF. The CDR3 DNA sequence: TGCGCCAGCAGCTTGGATACAGGGCTCACCTACTCCTACGAGCAGTACTTC.

The chain combines TRBV7-9 with TRBJ2-3; maybe TRBD2 (5 bases). The V gene lost 2 bases and the J gene lost 3 bases, with 18 bases spanning the gap. Germline V gives CDR1 SEHNR, CDR2 FQNEAQ (reference sequence). The CDR3 extends over 17 amino acids. The CDR3, as DNA: TGTGCCAGCAGCTTACCCCGACTTAGCGAAATAACAGATACGCAGTATTTT. Protein: CASSLPRLSEITDTQYF.

Regarding this clone: In the same sample, other DNA sequences code for this CDR3. The gene calls are TRBV30 and TRBJ2-3, with D possibly TRBD2 on 6 matching bases. The germline CDR1 and CDR2 sequences are GTSNPN and SVGIG (reference sequence). The CDR3 is 14 residues long. V gave up 5 bases and J gave up 4 bases, with 16 bases separating them. The CDR3 loop is CAWAAGRSADTQYF. The CDR3 nucleotides read TGTGCCTGGGCGGCGGGGAGGAGTGCAGATACGCAGTATTTT.